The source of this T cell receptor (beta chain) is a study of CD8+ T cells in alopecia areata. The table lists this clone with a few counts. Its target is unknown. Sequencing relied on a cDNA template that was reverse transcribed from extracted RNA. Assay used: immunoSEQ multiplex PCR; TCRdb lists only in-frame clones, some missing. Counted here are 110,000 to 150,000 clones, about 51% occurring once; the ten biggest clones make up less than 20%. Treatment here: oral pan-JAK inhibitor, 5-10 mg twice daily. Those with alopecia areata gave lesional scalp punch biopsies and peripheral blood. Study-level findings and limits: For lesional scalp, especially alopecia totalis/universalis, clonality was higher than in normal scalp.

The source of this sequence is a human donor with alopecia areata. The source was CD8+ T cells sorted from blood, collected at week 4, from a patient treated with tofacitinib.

CDR3 amino acids: CASSYEGSADTQYF. DNA of the CDR3: TGTGCCAGCAGTTACGAGGGATCGGCAGATACGCAGTATTTT. This sequence joins TRBV6-5 and TRBJ2-3; D is possibly TRBD2 (5 bases). Between the trimmed V and J ends, which lost 2 bases and 4 bases, there was a span of 10 bases. The germline CDR1 and CDR2 sequences are MNHEY and SVGAGI. The CDR3 length is 14 residues.